The clone carrying this TCR beta chain was counted only a few times. Its antigen is still unknown. The data were taken from a study of T cells in Graves' hyperthyroidism and ophthalmopathy. General study results and limits: The blood repertoire included most of the expanded thyroid clonotypes above 0.001.

The definition of stable Graves' hyperthyroidism was no ophthalmopathy progression within 18 months. Lactation, pregnancy, other autoimmune disease or uncontrolled infection excluded patients. J gave up 6 bases and V 2 bases, and 9 bases lay outside the gene matches. CDR1 and CDR2 (germline): LNHDA, SQIVND (reference sequence). This CDR3 is built from 15 residues. It was RNA transcripts that yielded the amplified TCR beta CDR3 regions. With the HTBI primer set, the TCR CDR3 went through a first round of RT-PCR. Each CDR3 protein gets one entry after TCRdb re-called the multiplex PCR reads with MiXCR. The table records a few hundred thousand distinct CDR3 sequences, about 17% of them present only once.

The chain carries TRBV19 and TRBJ1-1; 7 bases agree with TRBD1. The sequence derives from a woman aged 50 to 65 with Graves' hyperthyroidism. Sequencing used blood. DNA for the CDR3: TGTGCCAGTAGTATAAGGAGGACAGGCGGTCCTGAAGCTTTCTTT. This codes for CASSIRRTGGPEAFF.